One T cell receptor beta chain is described in this entry. This sample was included in a study of blood T cell repertoires in COVID-19. Sequencing was performed with immunoSEQ multiplex PCR; in TCRdb, only in-frame clones are kept and a portion is missing. This sample has 100,000 to 150,000 clones, with approximately 74% found just once. J lost 4 bases, V lost 0 bases, and 0 bases had no gene match. Germline lookup yields CDR1 SGHTA and CDR2 FQGNSA. This CDR3 is 15 amino acids long. V gene TRBV7-2 combines with J gene TRBJ2-2, with 9 bases identical to TRBD1. The receptor was isolated from an older man with COVID-19, enrolled during active disease. The specimen sequenced was peripheral blood. CDR3 sequence reads: CASSLAGQGTGELFF. For the CDR3, the DNA is TGTGCCAGCAGCTTAGCGGGACAGGGCACCGGGGAGCTGTTTTTT.